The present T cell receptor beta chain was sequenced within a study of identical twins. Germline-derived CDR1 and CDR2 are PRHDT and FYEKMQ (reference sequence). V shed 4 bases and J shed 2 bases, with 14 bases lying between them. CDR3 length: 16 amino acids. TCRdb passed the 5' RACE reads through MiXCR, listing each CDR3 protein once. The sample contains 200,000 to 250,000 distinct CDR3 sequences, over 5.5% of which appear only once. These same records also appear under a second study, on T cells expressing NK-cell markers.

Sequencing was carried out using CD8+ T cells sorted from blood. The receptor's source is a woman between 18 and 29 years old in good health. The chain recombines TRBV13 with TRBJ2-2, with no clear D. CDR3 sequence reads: CASSSPFSRNTGELFF. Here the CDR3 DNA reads TGTGCCAGCAGCTCCCCTTTTAGCCGCAACACCGGGGAGCTGTTTTTT.